A selection of T cell receptor beta chains follows, all from one sample in a study of cytomegalovirus exposure and HLA in healthy donors. Clones were sequenced by immunoSEQ multiplex PCR, and TCRdb holds only the in-frame ones, with some missing. Of more than 95,000 clones listed, 64% are singletons. The specimen was PBMCs. These receptors were collected from a man aged 55 to 70 in good health and CMV-seronegative. CDR3s include the opening cysteine and the closing phenylalanine or tryptophan.

V gene	J gene	CDR3 protein
TRBV10-2	TRBJ2-2	CAIGTSGSSGELFF
TRBV2	TRBJ2-1	CASTRGGEGYNEQFF
TRBV7-9	TRBJ1-5	CASSLAGGAQPQHF
TRBV29-1	TRBJ2-2	CSVYPGQDTGELFF
TRBV7-8	TRBJ2-3	CASSHGTGPSTDTQYF
TRBV5-1	TRBJ2-2	CASSSLGGTQGGELFF
TRBV7-3	TRBJ1-2	CASSSDSRDYGYTF
TRBV6-1	TRBJ2-7	CASQTSGSSYEQYF
TRBV5-4	TRBJ2-7	CASSPQGSPLYEQYF
TRBV5-1	TRBJ2-7	CASSPRPGLAVTYEQYF
TRBV18	TRBJ2-3	CASSATEDRGDTDTQYF
TRBV11-2	TRBJ2-2	CAGAGGLAGGLGQELFF
TRBV5-5	TRBJ2-3	CASSLQGGSDTQYF
TRBV2	TRBJ2-7	CASSEAYTGSPLF
TRBV4-2	TRBJ2-5	CASSQREGETQYF
TRBV5-8	TRBJ2-7	CASSLRDSHYEQYF
TRBV19	TRBJ1-5	CASSISGRNQPQHF
TRBV6-5	TRBJ1-3	CASSYGGAGAGNTIYF
TRBV25-1	TRBJ2-5	CASSDPRFLETQYF
TRBV12-5	TRBJ1-6	CASGLGTGYSPLHF
TRBV6-5	TRBJ2-2	CASSYTAASAGELFF
TRBV29-1	TRBJ2-3	CSVVGGAADTQYF
TRBV6-5	TRBJ2-7	CASSSSPLSYEQYF
TRBV28	TRBJ2-3	CASRRLASADTQYF
TRBV11-2	TRBJ2-7	CASSSDRDYEQYF
TRBV5-1	TRBJ2-7	CASSLEGGGTYEQYF
TRBV27	TRBJ1-5	CASSDRYSNQPQHF
TRBV10-1	TRBJ2-7	CASSELTGGRSYEQYF